This is a list of T cell receptor beta chains from one sample in a study of T-cell reconstitution after alpha-beta-depleted transplantation in children. TCRdb ran MiXCR on the PCR reads and lists one entry per CDR3 protein. Of fewer than 700,000 distinct CDR3 sequences detected, 10% to 15% appear once; the ten largest clones hold about 2.2%. The sample in question was PBMCs, mostly from graft donor cells, obtained 360 days after TCRalphabeta/CD19-depleted stem cell transplant. The receptor set was obtained from a male patient younger than 18 who had a stem cell transplant for acute myeloid leukemia, so the T cells may come from the graft donor. Each CDR3 is given with its conserved first and last residue. A D gene is named only where the DNA matches it firmly. Clone size is given for some rows only: seen once, a few or many times, or a class if the clone is expanded.

D: TRBD2; size: NA; J: TRBJ2-3; V: TRBV7-6; DNA: TGTGCCAGCAGCTTAGGGGCTAGCGGTTCGAGGGAGACGCAGTATTTT; CDR3: CASSLGASGSRETQYF
D: TRBD2; size: NA; J: TRBJ2-2; V: TRBV6-2/TRBV6-3; DNA: TGTGCCAGCAGTTCTCAATCTCCGGGACTAGGATACACCGGGGAGCTGTTTTTT; CDR3: CASSSQSPGLGYTGELFF
D: NA; size: few; J: TRBJ1-1; V: TRBV15; DNA: TGTGCCACCAGCAGAACTGACCAAGCTTTCTTT; CDR3: CATSRTDQAFF
D: NA; size: few; J: TRBJ2-7; V: TRBV27; DNA: TGTGCCAGCAGTCCGAAGTCGGGCAATTACTCCTACGAGCAGTACTTC; CDR3: CASSPKSGNYSYEQYF
D: NA; size: NA; J: TRBJ2-7; V: TRBV11-1; DNA: TGTGCCAGCAGCGTAATTCGAGGGCACTCCTACGAGCAGTACTTC; CDR3: CASSVIRGHSYEQYF
D: TRBD2; size: few; J: TRBJ2-3; V: TRBV5-1; DNA: TGCGCCAGCAGCGTCCCCATACGTAGCGGGAGGCCGCTGCGCACAGATACGCAGTATTTT; CDR3: CASSVPIRSGRPLRTDTQYF
D: NA; size: few; J: TRBJ2-1; V: TRBV6-2/TRBV6-3; DNA: TGTGCCAGCAGTGATGGGAGCGAGCAGTTCTTC; CDR3: CASSDGSEQFF
D: NA; size: many; J: TRBJ1-2; V: TRBV28; DNA: TGTGCCAGCAGAGAATCGGGGATCAGTGGCTACACCTTC; CDR3: CASRESGISGYTF
D: NA; size: NA; J: TRBJ2-7; V: TRBV28; DNA: TGTGCCAGCAGTCTACACCCGACTAGGAGGGAAACCTACGAGCAGTACTTC; CDR3: CASSLHPTRRETYEQYF
D: NA; size: few; J: TRBJ2-5; V: TRBV21-1; DNA: TGTGCCAGCAGCAATCCCCCACTAGCGCAAGAGACCCAGTACTTC; CDR3: CASSNPPLAQETQYF
D: NA; size: many; J: TRBJ2-1; V: TRBV7-8; DNA: TGTGCCAGCAGCCCCGGACTAGGGGGGTCGGAGGAGCAGTTCTTC; CDR3: CASSPGLGGSEEQFF
D: NA; size: few; J: TRBJ2-5; V: TRBV5-1; DNA: TGCGCCAGCAGCTTGGAGGTATCTGAGTTCAAAGAGACCCAGTACTTC; CDR3: CASSLEVSEFKETQYF
D: NA; size: many; J: TRBJ2-7; V: TRBV5-1; DNA: TGCGCCAGCAGCCGGGTGAGCTCCTACGAGCAGTACTTC; CDR3: CASSRVSSYEQYF
D: TRBD2; size: few; J: TRBJ2-7; V: TRBV4-3; DNA: TGCGCCAGCAGCCAGGACGGACTAGCGGACAGAGAGGAGCAGTACTTC; CDR3: CASSQDGLADREEQYF
D: TRBD2; size: NA; J: TRBJ2-5; V: TRBV18; DNA: TGTGCCAGCTCAGCGGGAGTTCGTGAGACCCAGTACTTC; CDR3: CASSAGVRETQYF
D: TRBD2; size: many; J: TRBJ2-1; V: TRBV7-9; DNA: TGTGCCAGCAGCTTAGCCGCGGGAGGGACCTACAATGAGCAGTTCTTC; CDR3: CASSLAAGGTYNEQFF
D: NA; size: NA; J: TRBJ2-6; V: TRBV5-1; DNA: TGCGCCAGCAGCTTGGAAGGGCAGGGTCTCTCTGGGGCCAACGTCCTGACTTTC; CDR3: CASSLEGQGLSGANVLTF
D: NA; size: NA; J: TRBJ2-3; V: TRBV7-2; DNA: TGTGCCAGCAGCCAACTTAGAAGCTCAGATACGCAGTATTTT; CDR3: CASSQLRSSDTQYF
D: TRBD2; size: NA; J: TRBJ2-5; V: TRBV7-3; DNA: TGTGCCAGCAGCTCTGGACTAGCGGGAGTACAGTACTTC; CDR3: CASSSGLAGVQYF
D: NA; size: NA; J: TRBJ2-1; V: TRBV6-2/TRBV6-3; DNA: TGTGCCAGCACCTACTCAACCAAGGGAGGGGGTGTGGATGAGCAGTTCTTC; CDR3: CASTYSTKGGGVDEQFF
D: NA; size: NA; J: TRBJ2-1; V: TRBV20-1; DNA: TGCAGTGCTGGGGCAAACAATGAGCAGTTCTTC; CDR3: CSAGANNEQFF
D: TRBD1; size: few; J: TRBJ2-7; V: TRBV7-2; DNA: TGTGCCAGCAGCTGGCGACAGGGGAAAAGAACCTACGAGCAGTACTTC; CDR3: CASSWRQGKRTYEQYF
D: TRBD2; size: many; J: TRBJ2-1; V: TRBV20-1; DNA: TGCAGTGCTAGCATACCAGGGAGGGCCGGCTACAATGAGCAGTTCTTC; CDR3: CSASIPGRAGYNEQFF
D: NA; size: few; J: TRBJ2-7; V: TRBV20-1; DNA: TGCAGTGCTAGGATCCCAAGGGCGGGAAGTCGGGAGCAGTACTTC; CDR3: CSARIPRAGSREQYF
D: TRBD2; size: few; J: TRBJ2-3; V: TRBV29-1; DNA: TGCAGCGGCGCCAGACTAGCGGGGACAGATACGCAGTATTTT; CDR3: CSGARLAGTDTQYF